This T cell receptor beta chain was captured by sequencing in a study of shared T cell receptors in the human thymus (dated by TCRdb to the early 2020s). In the study overall: The study examined how the human thymus generates shared, self-reactive T-cell receptor alpha chains.

Receptors were amplified or captured by the immunoSEQ multiplex PCR assay. TCRdb retrieved this table from immuneACCESS and kept in-frame rearrangements only. Not all clones are present; in checked studies, unresolved V genes account for under half, and no reason is known for the remainder. The sample has hundreds of thousands of clones on record, roughly 86% of them singletons. Of the sample, 0.0094% falls within the top ten clones. The V and J ends are trimmed by 2 bases and 5 bases, leaving 13 bases between them. The CDR3 numbers 14 residues from cysteine through phenylalanine. Left in the record is the CDR3 DNA by itself, 42 bases read in frame from the first base. The germline V gene sets CDR1 to MDHEN and CDR2 to SYDVKM. As concerns this clone: Which antigen it targets is not known. No quality values exist for individual bases; no much larger clone is one base distant.

The data also belong to a second study, concerning human thymus T cells. The second study's authors report: The donors were immunologically healthy infants in Finland who had open corrective cardiac surgery for congenital heart defects. Thymus tissue was collected as surgical resects that were removed during corrective cardiac surgery. V and J gene segment usage appeared biased in both thymic and peripheral blood repertoires. The related research reported highly overlapping thymic TCR repertoires among unrelated individuals. The study characterized TCR alpha and beta repertoires from under 10 infant thymus samples and four related peripheral blood samples. The infant donors were about 6 to 244 days old, and the cohort included over five males and a couple of females. Thymocytes were freed from the tissue by mechanical means and kept at -70 degrees C as pellets of roughly 9-30 million cells. A QIAsymphony instrument was used to extract genomic DNA from frozen cell pellets. The immunoSEQ multiplex PCR assay was used to amplify the TCRB and TCRAD loci from a standardized quantity of quality-controlled genomic DNA. The V(D)J region was spanned by amplicons of a length sufficient to cover the CDR3 and to identify V and J genes. Amplicon sequencing was performed on an Illumina platform through the commercial immunoSEQ service. Primer bias and sequencing errors were corrected using previously described methods, and TCRAD and TCRB definitions followed the IMGT database. The repertoires were analysed using immunoSEQ Analyzer 3.0 and VDJTools for basic statistics, V/J segment usage, diversity estimates, rarefaction and pairwise overlap. Diversity was estimated using the Chao1, ChaoE, Efron-Thisted, Shannon and inverse Simpson indices, and was also estimated on datasets down-sampled to the size of the smallest sample. Repertoire overlap was determined by strict matching of CDR3 nucleotide sequence, V gene and J gene, and Jaccard-based multidimensional scaling clustering was applied. On average, thymus samples gave 750,000 to 1,000,000 unique TCRB clonotypes, whereas blood samples gave roughly 86,000.

The sequence links TRBV28 to TRBJ2-7, with TRBD1 perhaps the D gene, on 6 matching bases. Input material: thymocytes. The sequence came from a boy less than two years old with a congenital heart defect. Donor details come from another sample of the same person, matched by shared clones. The CDR3 in this case is CASSLGYRVHEQYF. The sequenced DNA: TGTGCCAGCAGTTTAGGCTACAGGGTTCACGAGCAGTACTTC.